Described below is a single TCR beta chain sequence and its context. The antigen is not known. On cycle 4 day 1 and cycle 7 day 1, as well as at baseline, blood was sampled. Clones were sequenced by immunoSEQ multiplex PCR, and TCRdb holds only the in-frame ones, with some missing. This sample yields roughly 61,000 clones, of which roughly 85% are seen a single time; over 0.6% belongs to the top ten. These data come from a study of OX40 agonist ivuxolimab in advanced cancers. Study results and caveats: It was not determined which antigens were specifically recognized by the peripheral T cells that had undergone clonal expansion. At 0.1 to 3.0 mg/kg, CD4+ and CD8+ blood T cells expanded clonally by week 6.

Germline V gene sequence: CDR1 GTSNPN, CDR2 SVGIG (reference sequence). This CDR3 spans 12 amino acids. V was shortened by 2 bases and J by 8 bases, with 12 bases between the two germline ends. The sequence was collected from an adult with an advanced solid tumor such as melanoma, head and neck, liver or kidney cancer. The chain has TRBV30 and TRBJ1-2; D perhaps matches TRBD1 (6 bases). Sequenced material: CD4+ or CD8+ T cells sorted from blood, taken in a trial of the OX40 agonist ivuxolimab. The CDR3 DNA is TGTGCCTGGAGTACCACAGGGTGGGGCTACACCTTC. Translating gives CAWSTTGWGYTF.